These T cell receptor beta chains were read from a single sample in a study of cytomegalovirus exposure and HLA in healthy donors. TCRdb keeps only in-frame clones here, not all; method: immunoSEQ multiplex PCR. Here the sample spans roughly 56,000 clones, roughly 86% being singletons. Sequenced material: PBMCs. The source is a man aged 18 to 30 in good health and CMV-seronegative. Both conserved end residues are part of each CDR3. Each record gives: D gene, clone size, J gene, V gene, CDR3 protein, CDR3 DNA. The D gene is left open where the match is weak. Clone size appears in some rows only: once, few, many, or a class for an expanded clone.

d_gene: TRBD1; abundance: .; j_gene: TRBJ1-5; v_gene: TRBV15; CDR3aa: CATKTGQGSNQPQHF; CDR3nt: TGTGCCACCAAGACAGGACAGGGAAGCAATCAGCCCCAGCATTTT
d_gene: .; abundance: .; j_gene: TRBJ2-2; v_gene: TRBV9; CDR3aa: CASSRVVGNTGELFF; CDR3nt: TGTGCCAGCTCTAGAGTTGTCGGGAACACCGGGGAGCTGTTTTTT
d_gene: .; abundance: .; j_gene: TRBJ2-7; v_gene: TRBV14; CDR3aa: CASSQDAGSSYEQYF; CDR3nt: TGTGCCAGCAGCCAAGATGCGGGCAGCTCCTACGAGCAGTACTTC
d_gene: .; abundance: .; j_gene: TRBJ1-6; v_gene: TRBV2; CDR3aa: CATRTALNSPLHF; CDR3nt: TGTGCCACCAGGACAGCGCTTAATTCACCCCTCCACTTT
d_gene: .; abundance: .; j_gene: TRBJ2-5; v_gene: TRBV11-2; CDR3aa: CASSPGLQETQYF; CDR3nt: TGTGCCAGCAGCCCGGGACTTCAAGAGACCCAGTACTTC
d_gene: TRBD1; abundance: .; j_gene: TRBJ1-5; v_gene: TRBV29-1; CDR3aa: CSVSSGTGAAQPQHF; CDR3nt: TGCAGCGTTTCCTCCGGGACAGGGGCCGCCCAGCCCCAGCATTTT
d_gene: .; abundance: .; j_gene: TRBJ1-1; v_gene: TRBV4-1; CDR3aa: CASSPRGKAEAFF; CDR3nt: TGCGCCAGCAGCCCAAGGGGGAAGGCTGAAGCTTTCTTT
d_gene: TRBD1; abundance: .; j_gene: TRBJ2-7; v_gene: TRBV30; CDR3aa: CAWRATGTPYEQYF; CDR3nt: TGTGCCTGGAGGGCGACAGGGACCCCCTACGAGCAGTACTTC
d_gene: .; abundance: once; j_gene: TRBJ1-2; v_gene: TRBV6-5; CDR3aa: CASCQGGHGYTF; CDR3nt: TGTGCCAGCTGTCAGGGAGGGCATGGCTACACCTTC
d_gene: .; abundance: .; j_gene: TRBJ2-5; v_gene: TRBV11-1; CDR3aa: CASSYYRDTQETQYF; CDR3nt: TGTGCCAGCAGCTATTACCGGGACACCCAAGAGACCCAGTACTTC
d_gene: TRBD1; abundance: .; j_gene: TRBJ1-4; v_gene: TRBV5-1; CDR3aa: CASSARQGAGPEKLFF; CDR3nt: TGCGCCAGCAGCGCCCGCCAGGGGGCTGGCCCTGAAAAACTGTTTTTT
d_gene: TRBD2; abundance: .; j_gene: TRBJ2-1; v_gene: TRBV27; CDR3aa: CASSLGGAYNEQFF; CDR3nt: TGTGCCAGCAGTTTGGGAGGGGCCTACAATGAGCAGTTCTTC
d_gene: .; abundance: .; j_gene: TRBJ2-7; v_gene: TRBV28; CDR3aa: CASSLSLAFYEQYF; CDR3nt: TGTGCCAGCAGTTTATCGCTAGCGTTCTACGAGCAGTACTTC
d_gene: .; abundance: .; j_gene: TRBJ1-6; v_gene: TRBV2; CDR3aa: CASSLEQGLNSPLHF; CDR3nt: TGTGCCAGCAGTCTTGAGCAGGGTCTCAATTCACCCCTCCACTTT
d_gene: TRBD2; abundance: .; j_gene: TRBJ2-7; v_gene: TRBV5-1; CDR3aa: CASSLNLAGSYEQYF; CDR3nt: TGCGCCAGCAGCTTGAATCTAGCGGGGTCCTACGAGCAGTACTTC
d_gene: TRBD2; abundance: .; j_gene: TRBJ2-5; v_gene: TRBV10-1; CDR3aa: CATSPGRGGVETQYF; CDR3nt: TGCGCCACCTCGCCGGGGAGGGGAGGAGTTGAGACCCAGTACTTC
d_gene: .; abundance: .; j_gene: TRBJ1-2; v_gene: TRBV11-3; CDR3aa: CASSLDRREDGYTF; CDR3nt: TGTGCCAGCAGCTTAGATCGTAGGGAGGATGGCTACACCTTC
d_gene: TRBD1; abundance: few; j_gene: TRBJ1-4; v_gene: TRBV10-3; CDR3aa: CAIRRGTGSTNEKLFF; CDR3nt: TGTGCCATCAGGAGAGGGACAGGGTCAACTAATGAAAAACTGTTTTTT
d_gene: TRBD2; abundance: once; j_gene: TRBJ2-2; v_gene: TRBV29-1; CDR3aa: CSVDGGGTGELFF; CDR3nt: TGCAGCGTTGACGGGGGAGGGACCGGGGAGCTGTTTTTT
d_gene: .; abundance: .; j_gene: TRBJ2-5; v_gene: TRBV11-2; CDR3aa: CASSLTQGVQETQYF; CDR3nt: TGTGCCAGCAGCTTAACACAGGGTGTACAAGAGACCCAGTACTTC
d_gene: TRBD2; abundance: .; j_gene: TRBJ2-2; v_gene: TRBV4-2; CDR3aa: CASSLKLAGTYTGELFF; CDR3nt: TGTGCCAGCAGCTTGAAACTAGCGGGGACATACACCGGGGAGCTGTTTTTT
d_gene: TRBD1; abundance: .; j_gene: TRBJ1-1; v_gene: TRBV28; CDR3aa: CASSLTGGATEAFF; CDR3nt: TGTGCCAGCAGTTTAACAGGGGGCGCCACTGAAGCTTTCTTT
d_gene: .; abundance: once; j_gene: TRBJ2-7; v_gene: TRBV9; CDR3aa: CASSVATYEQYF; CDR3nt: TGTGCCAGCAGCGTAGCTACTTACGAGCAGTACTTC
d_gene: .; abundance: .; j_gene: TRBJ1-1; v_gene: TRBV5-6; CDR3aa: CASRTGGENTEAFF; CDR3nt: TGTGCCAGCAGGACGGGGGGCGAGAACACTGAAGCTTTCTTT
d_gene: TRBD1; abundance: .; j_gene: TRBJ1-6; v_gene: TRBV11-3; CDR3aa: CASSWTGEVSPLHF; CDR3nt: TGTGCCAGCAGTTGGACAGGGGAGGTTTCACCCCTCCACTTT
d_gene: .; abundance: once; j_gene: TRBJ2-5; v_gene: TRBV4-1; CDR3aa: CASSLLVRETQYF; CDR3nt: TGCGCCAGCAGCCTGCTAGTTCGGGAGACCCAGTACTTC
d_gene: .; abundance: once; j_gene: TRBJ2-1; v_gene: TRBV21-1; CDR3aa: CASSKMRTNEQFF; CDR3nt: TGTGCCAGCAGCAAAATGCGCACTAATGAGCAGTTCTTC
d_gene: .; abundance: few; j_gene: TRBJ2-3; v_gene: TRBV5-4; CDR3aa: CASFPGGEAADTQYF; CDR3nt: TGTGCCAGCTTCCCGGGTGGGGAGGCGGCAGATACGCAGTATTTT
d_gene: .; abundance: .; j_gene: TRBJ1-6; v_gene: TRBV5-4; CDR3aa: CASRQDSNSPLHF; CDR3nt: TGTGCCAGCAGGCAAGACAGTAATTCACCCCTCCACTTT
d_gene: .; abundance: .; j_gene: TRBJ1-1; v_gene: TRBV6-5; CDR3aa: CASNSRPGVNTEAFF; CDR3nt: TGTGCCAGCAATTCCAGGCCAGGGGTGAACACTGAAGCTTTCTTT
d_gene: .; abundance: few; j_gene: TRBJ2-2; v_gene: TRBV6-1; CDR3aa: CASTQGQLFF; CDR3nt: TGTGCCAGCACACAGGGCCAGCTGTTTTTT
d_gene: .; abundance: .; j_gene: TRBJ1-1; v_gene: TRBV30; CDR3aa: CALDGPAANTEAFF; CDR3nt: TGTGCCCTAGACGGACCAGCGGCAAACACTGAAGCTTTCTTT
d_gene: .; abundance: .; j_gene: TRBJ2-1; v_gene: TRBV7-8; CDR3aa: CASSLTGLVYNEQFF; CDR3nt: TGTGCCAGCAGCTTAACAGGCCTAGTCTACAATGAGCAGTTCTTC
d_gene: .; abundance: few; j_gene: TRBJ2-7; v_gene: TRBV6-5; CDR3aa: CASRPGGGDVYEQYF; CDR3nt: TGTGCCAGCAGGCCCGGAGGCGGGGATGTCTACGAGCAGTACTTC
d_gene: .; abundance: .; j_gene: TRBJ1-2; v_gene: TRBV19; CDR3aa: CASTYYGYTF; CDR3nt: TGTGCCAGTACCTACTATGGCTACACCTTC
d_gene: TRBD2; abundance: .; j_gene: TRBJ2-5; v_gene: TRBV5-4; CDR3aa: CASSILKRGARETQYF; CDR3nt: TGTGCCAGCAGCATACTGAAGCGGGGGGCGCGGGAGACCCAGTACTTC
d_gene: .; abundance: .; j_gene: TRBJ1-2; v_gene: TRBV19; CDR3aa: CASRRKDTLEYTF; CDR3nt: TGTGCCAGTAGACGGAAGGACACCCTTGAGTACACCTTC
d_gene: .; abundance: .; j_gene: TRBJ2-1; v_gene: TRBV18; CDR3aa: CASSPDTGAYNEQFF; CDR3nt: TGTGCCAGCTCACCCGATACGGGGGCCTACAATGAGCAGTTCTTC
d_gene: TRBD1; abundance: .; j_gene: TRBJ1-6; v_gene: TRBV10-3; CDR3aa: CAIRDPGGGNSPLHF; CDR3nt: TGTGCCATCAGGGACCCAGGGGGCGGTAATTCACCCCTCCACTTT
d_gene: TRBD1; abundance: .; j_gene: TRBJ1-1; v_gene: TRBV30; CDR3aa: CAWSLPGTANTEAFF; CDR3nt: TGTGCCTGGAGTCTCCCCGGGACAGCGAACACTGAAGCTTTCTTT
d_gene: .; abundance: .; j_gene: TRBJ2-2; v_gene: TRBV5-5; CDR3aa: CASSPLGELFF; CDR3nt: TGTGCCAGCAGTCCCTTAGGGGAGCTGTTTTTT
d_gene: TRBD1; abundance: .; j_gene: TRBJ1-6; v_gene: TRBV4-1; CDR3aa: CASSHPDRVESPLHF; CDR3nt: TGCGCCAGCAGCCACCCGGACAGGGTTGAATCACCCCTCCACTTT
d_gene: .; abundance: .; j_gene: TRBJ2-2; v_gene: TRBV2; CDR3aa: CASSEAGTLNTGELFF; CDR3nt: TGTGCCAGCAGTGAAGCCGGGACTTTGAACACCGGGGAGCTGTTTTTT
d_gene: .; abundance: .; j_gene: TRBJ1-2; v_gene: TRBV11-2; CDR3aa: CASSLVLGRQGSYGYTF; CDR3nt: TGTGCCAGCAGCTTAGTACTGGGCAGGCAGGGCTCCTATGGCTACACCTTC
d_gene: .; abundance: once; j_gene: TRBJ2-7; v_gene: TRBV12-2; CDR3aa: CASRLSVFGQGAYEQYF; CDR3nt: .
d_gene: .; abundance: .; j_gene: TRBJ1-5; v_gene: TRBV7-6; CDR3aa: CASSVLGGDQPQHF; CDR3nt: TGTGCCAGCAGCGTACTAGGAGGGGATCAGCCCCAGCATTTT
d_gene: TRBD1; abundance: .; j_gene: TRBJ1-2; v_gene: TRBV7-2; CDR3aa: CASSAGGDRGFYSGYTF; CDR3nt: TGTGCCAGCAGCGCAGGGGGGGACAGGGGGTTTTATAGCGGCTACACCTTC
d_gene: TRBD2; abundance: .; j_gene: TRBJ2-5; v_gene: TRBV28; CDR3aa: CASTSSGGLETQYF; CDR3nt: TGTGCCAGCACCTCTAGCGGGGGGCTCGAGACCCAGTACTTC